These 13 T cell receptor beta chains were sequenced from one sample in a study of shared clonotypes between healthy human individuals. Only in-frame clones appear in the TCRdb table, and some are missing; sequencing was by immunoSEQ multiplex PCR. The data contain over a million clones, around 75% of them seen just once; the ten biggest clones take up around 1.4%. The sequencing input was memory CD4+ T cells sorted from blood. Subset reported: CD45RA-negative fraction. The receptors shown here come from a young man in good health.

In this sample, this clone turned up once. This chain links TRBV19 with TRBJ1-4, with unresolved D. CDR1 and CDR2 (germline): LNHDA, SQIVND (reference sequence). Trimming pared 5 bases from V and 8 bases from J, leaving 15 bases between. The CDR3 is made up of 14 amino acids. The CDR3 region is CASSAGEPGEKLFF. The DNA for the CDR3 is TGTGCCAGTAGTGCCGGCGAGCCTGGGGAAAAACTGTTTTTT.

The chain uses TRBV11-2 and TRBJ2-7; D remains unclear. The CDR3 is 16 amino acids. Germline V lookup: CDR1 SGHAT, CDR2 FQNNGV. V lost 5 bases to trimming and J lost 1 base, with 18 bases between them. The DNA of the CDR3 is TGTGCCAGCAGCCCGACTTTGGGGTTTTCATCCTACGAGCAGTACTTC. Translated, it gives CASSPTLGFSSYEQYF.

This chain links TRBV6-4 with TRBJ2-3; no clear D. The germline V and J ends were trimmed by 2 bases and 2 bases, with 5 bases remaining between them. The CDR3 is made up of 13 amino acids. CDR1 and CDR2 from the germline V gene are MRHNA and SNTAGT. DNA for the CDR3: TGTGCCAGCAGTGACCCGTACACAGATACGCAGTATTTT. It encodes CASSDPYTDTQYF.

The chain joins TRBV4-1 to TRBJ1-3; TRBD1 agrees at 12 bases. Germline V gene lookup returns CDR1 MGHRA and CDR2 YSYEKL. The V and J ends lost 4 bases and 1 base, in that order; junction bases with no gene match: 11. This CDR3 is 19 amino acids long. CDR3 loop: CASSRTLGTGGASGNTIYF. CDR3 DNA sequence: TGCGCCAGCAGCCGGACCCTAGGGACAGGGGGCGCTTCTGGAAACACCATATATTTT.

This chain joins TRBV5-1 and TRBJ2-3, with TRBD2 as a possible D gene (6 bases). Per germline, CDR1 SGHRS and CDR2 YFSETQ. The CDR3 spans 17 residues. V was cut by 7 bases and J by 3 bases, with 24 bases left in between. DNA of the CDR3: TGCGCCAGCGGCTCATCCGGGACTCAGCTGTGGACAGATACGCAGTATTTT. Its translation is CASGSSGTQLWTDTQYF.

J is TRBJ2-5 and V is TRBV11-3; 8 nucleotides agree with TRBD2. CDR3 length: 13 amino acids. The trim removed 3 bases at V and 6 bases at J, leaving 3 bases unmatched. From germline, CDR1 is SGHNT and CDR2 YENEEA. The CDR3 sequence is CASSFGGGKTQYF. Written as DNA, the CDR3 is TGTGCCAGCAGCTTCGGCGGGGGGAAGACCCAGTACTTC.

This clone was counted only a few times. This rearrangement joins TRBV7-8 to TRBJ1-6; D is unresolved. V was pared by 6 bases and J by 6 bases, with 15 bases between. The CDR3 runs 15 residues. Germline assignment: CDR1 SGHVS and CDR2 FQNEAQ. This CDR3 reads CASREGPSPNSPLHF. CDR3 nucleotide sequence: TGTGCCAGCAGGGAGGGCCCTTCTCCTAATTCACCCCTCCACTTT.

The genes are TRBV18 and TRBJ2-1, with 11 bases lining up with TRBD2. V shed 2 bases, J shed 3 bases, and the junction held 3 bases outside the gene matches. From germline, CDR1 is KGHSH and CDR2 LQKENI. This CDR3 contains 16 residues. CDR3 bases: TGTGCCAGCTCACCAAGACTAGCGGGGCTCTACAATGAGCAGTTCTTC. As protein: CASSPRLAGLYNEQFF.

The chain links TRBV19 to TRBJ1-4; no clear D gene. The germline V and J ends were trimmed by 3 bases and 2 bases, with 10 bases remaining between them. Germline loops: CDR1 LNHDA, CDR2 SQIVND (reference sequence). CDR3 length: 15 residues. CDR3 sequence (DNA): TGTGCCAGTAGTATTTGGTCGGCCACTAATGAAAAACTGTTTTTT. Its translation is CASSIWSATNEKLFF.

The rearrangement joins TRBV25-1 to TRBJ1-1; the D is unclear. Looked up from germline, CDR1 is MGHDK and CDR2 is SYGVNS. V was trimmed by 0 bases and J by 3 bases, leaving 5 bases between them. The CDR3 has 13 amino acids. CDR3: CASSEYRYTEAFF. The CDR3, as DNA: TGTGCCAGCAGTGAATATCGGTACACTGAAGCTTTCTTT.

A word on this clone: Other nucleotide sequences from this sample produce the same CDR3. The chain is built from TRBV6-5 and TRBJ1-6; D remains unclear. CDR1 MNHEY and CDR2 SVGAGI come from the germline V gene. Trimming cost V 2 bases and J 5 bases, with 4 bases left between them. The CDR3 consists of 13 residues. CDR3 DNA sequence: TGTGCCAGCAGTTACAAGGATAATTCACCCCTCCACTTT. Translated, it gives CASSYKDNSPLHF.

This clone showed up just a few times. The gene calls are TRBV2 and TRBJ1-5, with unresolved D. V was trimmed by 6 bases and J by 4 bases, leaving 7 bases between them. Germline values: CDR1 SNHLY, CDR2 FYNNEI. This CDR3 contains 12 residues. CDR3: CASRVSNQPQHF. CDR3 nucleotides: TGTGCCAGCAGAGTTTCTAATCAGCCCCAGCATTTT.

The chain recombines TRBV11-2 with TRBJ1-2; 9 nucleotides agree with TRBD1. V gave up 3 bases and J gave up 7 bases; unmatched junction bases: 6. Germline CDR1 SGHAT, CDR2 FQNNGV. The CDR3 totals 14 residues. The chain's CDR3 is CASSLGQGVGGYTF. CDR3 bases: TGTGCCAGCAGCTTGGGACAGGGAGTTGGTGGCTACACCTTC.